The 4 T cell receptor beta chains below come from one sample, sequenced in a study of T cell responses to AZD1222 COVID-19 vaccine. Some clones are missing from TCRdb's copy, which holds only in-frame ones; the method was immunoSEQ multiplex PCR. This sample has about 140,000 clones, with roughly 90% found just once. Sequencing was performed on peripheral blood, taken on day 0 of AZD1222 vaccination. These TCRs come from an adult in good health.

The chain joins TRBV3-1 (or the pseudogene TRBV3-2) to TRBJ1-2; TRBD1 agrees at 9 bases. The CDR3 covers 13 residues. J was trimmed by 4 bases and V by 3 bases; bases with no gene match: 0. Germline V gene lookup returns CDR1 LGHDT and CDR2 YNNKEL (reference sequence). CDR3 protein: CASSQDRGYGYTF. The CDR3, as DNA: TGTGCCAGCAGCCAGGACAGGGGCTATGGCTACACCTTC.

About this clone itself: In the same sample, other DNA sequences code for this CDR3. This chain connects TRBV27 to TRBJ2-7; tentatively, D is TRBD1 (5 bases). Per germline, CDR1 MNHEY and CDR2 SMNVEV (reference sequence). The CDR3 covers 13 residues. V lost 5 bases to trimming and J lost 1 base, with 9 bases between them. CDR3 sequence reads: CASSPGQSYEQYF. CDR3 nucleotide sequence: TGTGCCAGCAGTCCAGGACAATCCTACGAGCAGTACTTC.

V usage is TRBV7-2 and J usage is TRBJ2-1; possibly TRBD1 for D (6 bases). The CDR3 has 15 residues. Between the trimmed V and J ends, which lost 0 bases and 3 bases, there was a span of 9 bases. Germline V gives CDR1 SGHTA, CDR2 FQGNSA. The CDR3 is CASSLATGNYNEQFF. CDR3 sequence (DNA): TGTGCCAGCAGCTTAGCGACAGGTAACTACAATGAGCAGTTCTTC.

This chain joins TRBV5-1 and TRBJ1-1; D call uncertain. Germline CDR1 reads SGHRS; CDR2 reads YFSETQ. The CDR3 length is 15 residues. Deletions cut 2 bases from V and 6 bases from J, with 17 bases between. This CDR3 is CASSLDGSRVAEAFF. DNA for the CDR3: TGCGCCAGCAGCTTAGACGGGTCTCGTGTGGCTGAAGCTTTCTTT.